This TCR beta chain was documented in a study of T cell repertoires in cytomegalovirus infection. Across the study: Selected CMV epitopes included recently identified HLA-C-restricted ones as well as well-studied HLA-B-restricted ones. From public TCR beta signatures came an indication of both CMV infection and matching HLA type.

The V end lost 0 bases, the J end lost 3 bases, and 6 bases lay between the germline ends. This CDR3 is built from 13 residues. Germline lookup yields CDR1 LGHNA and CDR2 YNFKEQ. With respect to this clonotype: The target antigen is unknown.

Overall study results and limits: Public TCR beta family frequency separated CMV-and-HLA carriers, including in an independent cohort. Dominating the ex vivo response were TCR beta clonotypes that were CMV-specific and HLA-C-restricted.

TCRdb independently ran MiXCR on the reads; one entry per CDR3 protein. Seen here are hundreds of thousands of distinct CDR3 sequences, 33% observed once, and the top ten hold about a sixth. The sequence derives from a human donor in good health (CMV status not recorded). Some clones in this sample may be carry-over from other donors' samples. The sample here was cultured PBMCs, taken from culture after CMV antigen stimulation. The chain has TRBV4-2 and TRBJ2-7; no clear D. This chain's CDR3 is CASSQETLYEQYF. The CDR3 bases are TGTGCCAGCAGCCAAGAAACTCTCTACGAGCAGTACTTC.